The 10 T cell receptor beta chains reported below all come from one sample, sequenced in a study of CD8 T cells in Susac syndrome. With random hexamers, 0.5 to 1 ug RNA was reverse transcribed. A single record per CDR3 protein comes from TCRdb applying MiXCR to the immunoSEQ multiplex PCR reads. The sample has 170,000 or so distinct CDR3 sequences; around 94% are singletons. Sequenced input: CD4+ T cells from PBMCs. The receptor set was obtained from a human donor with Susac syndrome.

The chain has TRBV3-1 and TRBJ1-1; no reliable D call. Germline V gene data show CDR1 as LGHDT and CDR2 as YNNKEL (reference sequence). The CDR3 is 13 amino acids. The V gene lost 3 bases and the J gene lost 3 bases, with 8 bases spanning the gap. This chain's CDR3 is CASSQIGDTEAFF. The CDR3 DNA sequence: TGTGCCAGCAGCCAGATCGGGGACACTGAAGCTTTCTTT.

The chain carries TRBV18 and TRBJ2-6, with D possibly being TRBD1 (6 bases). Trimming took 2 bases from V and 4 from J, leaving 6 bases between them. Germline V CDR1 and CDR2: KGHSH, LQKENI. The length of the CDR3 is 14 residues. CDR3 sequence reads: CASSPGGGANVLTF. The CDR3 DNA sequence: TGTGCCAGCTCACCAGGGGGCGGGGCCAACGTCCTGACTTTC.

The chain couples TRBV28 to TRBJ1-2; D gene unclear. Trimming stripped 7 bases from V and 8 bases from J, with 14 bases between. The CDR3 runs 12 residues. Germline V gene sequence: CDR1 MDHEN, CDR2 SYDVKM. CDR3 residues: CASTERTTGYTF. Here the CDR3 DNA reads TGTGCCAGCACCGAACGTACCACGGGCTACACCTTC.

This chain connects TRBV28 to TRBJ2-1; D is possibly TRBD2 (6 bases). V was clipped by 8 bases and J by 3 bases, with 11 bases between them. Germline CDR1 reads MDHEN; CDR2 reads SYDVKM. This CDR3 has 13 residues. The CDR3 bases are TGTGCCAGCGGAGGGATAGGCTACAATGAGCAGTTCTTC. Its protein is CASGGIGYNEQFF.

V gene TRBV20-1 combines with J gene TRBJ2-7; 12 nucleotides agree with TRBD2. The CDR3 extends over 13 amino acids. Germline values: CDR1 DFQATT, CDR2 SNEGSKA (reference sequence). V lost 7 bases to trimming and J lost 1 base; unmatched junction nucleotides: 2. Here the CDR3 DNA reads TGCAGTGGACTAGCGGGAGTATCCTACGAGCAGTACTTC. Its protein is CSGLAGVSYEQYF.

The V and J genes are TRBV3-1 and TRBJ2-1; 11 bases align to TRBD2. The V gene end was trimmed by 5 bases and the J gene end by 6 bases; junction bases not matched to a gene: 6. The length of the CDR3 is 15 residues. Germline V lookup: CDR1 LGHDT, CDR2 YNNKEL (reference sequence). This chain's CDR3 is CASSSGLADLNEQFF. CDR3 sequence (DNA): TGTGCCAGCAGCTCGGGACTAGCGGATCTCAATGAGCAGTTCTTC.

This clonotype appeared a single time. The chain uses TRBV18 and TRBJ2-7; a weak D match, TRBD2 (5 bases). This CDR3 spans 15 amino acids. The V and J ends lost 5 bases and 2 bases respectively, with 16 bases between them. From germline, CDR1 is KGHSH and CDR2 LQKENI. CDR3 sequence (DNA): TGTGCCAGCTCATCCTCCGGGAAAGGCGCCTACGAGCAGTACTTC. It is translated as CASSSSGKGAYEQYF. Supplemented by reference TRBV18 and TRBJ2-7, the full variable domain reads NAGVMQNPRHLVRRRGQEARLRCSPMKGHSHVYWYRQLPEEGLKFMVYLQKENIIDESGMPKERFSAEFPKEGPSILRIQQVVRGDSAAYFCASSSSGKGAYEQYFGPGTRLTVT.

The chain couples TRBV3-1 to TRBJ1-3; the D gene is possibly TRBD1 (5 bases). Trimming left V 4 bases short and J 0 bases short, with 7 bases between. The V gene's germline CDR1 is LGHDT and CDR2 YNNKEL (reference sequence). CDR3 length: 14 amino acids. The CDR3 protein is CASSPGSSGNTIYF. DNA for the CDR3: TGTGCCAGCAGCCCAGGGTCCTCTGGAAACACCATATATTTT.

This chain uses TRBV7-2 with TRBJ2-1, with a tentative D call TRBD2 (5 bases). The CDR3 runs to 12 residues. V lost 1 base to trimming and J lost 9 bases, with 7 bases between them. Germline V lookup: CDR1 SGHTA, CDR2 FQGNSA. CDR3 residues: CASSLVEGEQFF. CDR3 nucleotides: TGTGCCAGCAGCTTAGTTGAGGGTGAGCAGTTCTTC.

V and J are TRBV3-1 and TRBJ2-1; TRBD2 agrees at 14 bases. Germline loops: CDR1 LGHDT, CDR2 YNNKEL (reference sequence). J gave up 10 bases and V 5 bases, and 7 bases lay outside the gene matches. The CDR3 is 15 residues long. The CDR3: CASSERLAGGQEQFF. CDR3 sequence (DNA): TGTGCCAGCAGCGAAAGACTAGCGGGGGGGCAAGAGCAGTTCTTC.